A single sample is the source of the 22 T cell receptor beta chains below, sequenced in a study of shared clonotypes between healthy human individuals (dated by TCRdb to 2018 to 2020). The library was prepared using the immunoSEQ multiplex PCR assay. This immuneACCESS table, as held by TCRdb, lists in-frame sequences with V and J called but not all clones. Of the missing ones, under half trace to an unresolved V gene in checked studies; the others have no known cause. For this sample the table gives 2 million to 2.5 million clones, of which 90% to 95% were detected only once. The ten largest make up 0.39% of the sample. The sample consisted of naive CD4+ T cells from PBMCs. The label giving this sample's cell subset or site can be read as: CD45RA+ positively selected. The receptors come from a man aged 18 to 29 in good health. Some clones in this sample may be carry-over from other donors' samples.

The V gene is TRBV7-2, the J gene TRBJ1-1; D ambiguous. The CDR3 has 13 residues. V lost 3 bases, J lost 4 bases, and 9 bases lay in between. CDR1 is SGHTA, CDR2 FQGNSA, per germline. The CDR3 protein is CASSFSWGTEAFF. The CDR3 nucleotides are TGTGCCAGCAGCTTCTCCTGGGGCACTGAAGCTTTCTTT.

This clone was seen only a few times. Here the CDR3 DNA reads TGTGCCAGCAGTGATATGCCGTACGGGGAAAACATTCAGTACTTC. Residues: CASSDMPYGENIQYF. This chain connects TRBV6-1 to TRBJ2-4; a possible D gene is TRBD2 (5 bases). This CDR3 has 15 residues. CDR1 is MNHNS and CDR2 is SASEGT in the germline V gene. V shed 3 bases and J shed 5 bases, with 14 bases lying between them.

This chain uses TRBV7-2 with TRBJ2-3, with 12 positions matching TRBD2. This CDR3 region has 18 residues. CDR1 SGHTA and CDR2 FQGNSA come from the germline V gene. V trimming: 1 base; J trimming: 4 bases; junction bases outside the gene matches: 9. The CDR3 coding sequence is TGTGCCAGCAGCTTAGTCGGACTAGCGGGGCCGGCGGCAGATACGCAGTATTTT. Encoded protein: CASSLVGLAGPAADTQYF.

V and J are TRBV2 and TRBJ2-7; D is unresolved. CDR1 and CDR2 from the germline V gene are SNHLY and FYNNEI. Trimming cost V 7 bases and J 3 bases, with 7 bases left between them. The CDR3 covers 11 residues. DNA of the CDR3: TGTGCCAGCAAGGCAGGCTACGAGCAGTACTTC. Its translation is CASKAGYEQYF.

The gene calls are TRBV14 and TRBJ2-7, with TRBD1 matching 7 bases. Looked up from germline, CDR1 is SGHDN and CDR2 is FVKESK. Trimming removed 2 bases from V and 6 bases from J; junction bases left unmatched: 10. The CDR3 has 15 residues. The CDR3 nucleotides read TGTGCCAGCAGCCAACCAACAGGGGCCGCGGGCGAGCAGTACTTC. It is translated as CASSQPTGAAGEQYF.

This clone has just a few counts. The V call is TRBV11-1, the J call TRBJ2-2; TRBD1 aligns across 7 bases. The V segment lost 6 bases and the J segment 1 base; nucleotides outside the gene matches: 5. In germline, CDR1 is SGHAT, CDR2 FQDESV (reference sequence). This CDR3 is 15 amino acids long. The CDR3 here is CASRERDRNTGELFF. The CDR3 DNA reads as TGTGCCAGCAGGGAGAGGGACAGGAACACCGGGGAGCTGTTTTTT.

The CDR3 DNA is TGTGCCTGGGGTGGGGGTCTAGCGGGAAAAGAGACCCAGTACTTC. It translates to CAWGGGLAGKETQYF. V gene TRBV30 combines with J gene TRBJ2-5; 9 bases are shared with TRBD2. The germline V gene encodes CDR1 GTSNPN and CDR2 SVGIG (reference sequence). The length of the CDR3 is 15 residues. V gave up 5 bases and J gave up 3 bases; unmatched junction bases: 10.

The CDR3 region is CASSPNIGDTQYF. DNA of the CDR3: TGTGCCAGCAGCCCAAATATCGGGGATACGCAGTATTTT. This rearrangement joins TRBV7-2 to TRBJ2-3; no reliable D call. Trimming removed 5 bases from V and 6 bases from J, with 12 bases in between. The CDR3 extends over 13 amino acids. CDR1 is SGHTA and CDR2 is FQGNSA in the germline V gene.

This clone appeared once. The chain links TRBV7-7 to TRBJ1-1; 9 bases are shared with TRBD1. The V segment lost 3 bases and the J segment 5 bases; nucleotides outside the gene matches: 1. The germline gives CDR1 SSHAT, CDR2 FNYEAQ (reference sequence). CDR3 length: 13 residues. The CDR3 reads CASSLTGGTEAFF. The CDR3 DNA reads as TGTGCCAGCAGCTTGACAGGGGGGACTGAAGCTTTCTTT.

The chain uses TRBV2 and TRBJ2-3; maybe TRBD1 (5 bases). The CDR3 spans 13 residues. In germline, CDR1 is SNHLY, CDR2 FYNNEI. The ends were cut back, 6 bases at V and 3 bases at J, with 10 bases in the middle. The CDR3 DNA sequence: TGTGCCAGCAGGCAGGGTCCAACAGATACGCAGTATTTT. Encoded protein: CASRQGPTDTQYF.

V and J are TRBV6-1 and TRBJ1-3; D remains unclear. CDR3 length: 14 amino acids. Trimming left V 5 bases short and J 0 bases short, with 8 bases between. Germline V gene lookup returns CDR1 MNHNS and CDR2 SASEGT. CDR3 sequence: CASSYSSSGNTIYF. DNA of the CDR3: TGTGCCAGCAGTTATTCGAGCTCTGGAAACACCATATATTTT.

Regarding this clone: A much bigger clone sits one base away, suggesting this may be a read error. V and J are TRBV6-4 and TRBJ2-1, with 12 bases aligning to TRBD2. The CDR3 is 15 amino acids. The V gene end was trimmed by 6 bases and the J gene end by 2 bases; junction bases not matched to a gene: 2. Germline CDR1 and CDR2: MRHNA and SNTAGT. The CDR3 sequence: CASSRLAGAYNEQFF. The CDR3 DNA is TGTGCCAGCAGCAGACTAGCGGGAGCCTACAATGAGCAGTTCTTC.

The gene calls are TRBV6-5 and TRBJ1-5; possible D gene TRBD1, 6 bases. Germline V gives CDR1 MNHEY, CDR2 SVGAGI. The CDR3 sequence is 14 residues long. Trimming left V 6 bases short and J 5 bases short, with 14 bases between. The CDR3 here is CASRRGDRDQPQHF. The CDR3 nucleotides read TGTGCCAGCAGAAGGGGGGACCGGGATCAGCCCCAGCATTTT.

V and J are TRBV7-2 and TRBJ2-1; TRBD1 matches at 9 bases. Germline V lookup: CDR1 SGHTA, CDR2 FQGNSA. With V trimmed by 5 bases and J by 2 bases, 4 bases remained unmatched. The CDR3 has 15 residues. The DNA for the CDR3 is TGTGCCAGCAGCCTCACAGGGGGCACCTACAATGAGCAGTTCTTC. Protein: CASSLTGGTYNEQFF.

The CDR3 sequence: CASSAGGVQETQYF. The CDR3 coding sequence is TGTGCCAGCAGCGCAGGAGGGGTCCAAGAGACCCAGTACTTC. The V and J genes are TRBV7-3 and TRBJ2-5, with a possible D match to TRBD2 (6 bases). Trimming cost V 5 bases and J 1 base, with 11 bases left between them. The germline gives CDR1 SGHTA, CDR2 FQGTGA. The CDR3 contains 14 residues. Full variable domain (remainder filled in from reference TRBV7-3 and TRBJ2-5): GAGVSQTPSNKVTEKGKYVELRCDPISGHTALYWYRQSLGQGPEFLIYFQGTGAADDSGLPNDRFFAVRPEGSVSTLKIQRTERGDSAVYLCASSAGGVQETQYFGPGTRLLVL.

As concerns this clone: Other DNA sequences within the sample encode an identical CDR3. This rearrangement joins TRBV7-2 to TRBJ1-4; D call uncertain. This CDR3 comprises 15 residues. The ends were cut back, 4 bases at V and 0 bases at J, with 9 bases in the middle. Germline lookup yields CDR1 SGHTA and CDR2 FQGNSA. CDR3 DNA sequence: TGTGCCAGCAGCTCGCAAACTGCAACTAATGAAAAACTGTTTTTT. This gives the protein CASSSQTATNEKLFF.

The chain uses TRBV5-1 and TRBJ2-2, with TRBD1 identical over 7 bases. The CDR3 has 16 residues. Germline loops: CDR1 SGHRS, CDR2 YFSETQ. Trimming at V came to 1 base and at J to 7 bases, leaving 10 bases not matched to a gene. In DNA, the CDR3 is TGCGCCAGCAGCTTGTCCGGGACAGACCACATCGGGGAGCTGTTTTTT. Translation: CASSLSGTDHIGELFF.

The genes are TRBV29-1 and TRBJ2-1, with 7 bases matching TRBD2. The V and J ends lost 7 bases and 1 base, in that order; junction bases with no gene match: 13. The CDR3 spans 16 residues. In germline, CDR1 is SQVTM, CDR2 ANQGSEA. This CDR3 is CSAAPPLARSYNEQFF. The CDR3 DNA sequence: TGCAGCGCTGCCCCCCCACTAGCGCGATCCTACAATGAGCAGTTCTTC.

The chain carries TRBV28 and TRBJ1-5; 7 nucleotides match TRBD1. Germline V gives CDR1 MDHEN, CDR2 SYDVKM. This CDR3 comprises 15 residues. Trimming at V came to 8 bases and at J to 0 bases, leaving 7 bases not matched to a gene. The CDR3 reads CASQGGSYSNQPQHF. The CDR3 DNA reads as TGTGCCAGCCAGGGGGGTTCTTATAGCAATCAGCCCCAGCATTTT.

The V gene is TRBV9, the J gene TRBJ2-3, with D uncertain. The V gene lost 4 bases and the J gene lost 0 bases, with 6 bases spanning the gap. The CDR3 consists of 13 residues. Germline values: CDR1 SGDLS, CDR2 YYNGEE. This CDR3 is CASSRVSTDTQYF. For the CDR3, the DNA is TGTGCCAGCAGCCGGGTTAGCACAGATACGCAGTATTTT. The whole variable domain, remainder taken from reference TRBV9 and TRBJ2-3, is DSGVTQTPKHLITATGQRVTLRCSPRSGDLSVYWYQQSLDQGLQFLIQYYNGEERAKGNILERFSAQQFPDLHSELNLSSLELGDSALYFCASSRVSTDTQYFGPGTRLTVL.

V and J are TRBV28 and TRBJ1-5, with TRBD1 identical over 7 bases. V lost 7 bases to trimming and J lost 7 bases; unmatched junction nucleotides: 10. The CDR3 has 14 amino acids. The germline V gene has CDR1 MDHEN and CDR2 SYDVKM. CDR3 region: CASTPGGRVQPQHF. The CDR3 DNA reads as TGTGCCAGCACGCCAGGGGGGCGGGTCCAGCCCCAGCATTTT. Variable domain in full (rest from reference TRBV28 and TRBJ1-5): DVKVTQSSRYLVKRTGEKVFLECVQDMDHENMFWYRQDPGLGLRLIYFSYDVKMKEKGDIPEGYSVSREKKERFSLILESASTNQTSMYLCASTPGGRVQPQHFGDGTRLSIL.

The chain combines TRBV7-9 with TRBJ2-7; 13 bases are a match to TRBD2. The CDR3 runs 19 residues. CDR1 is SEHNR and CDR2 is FQNEAQ in the germline V gene (reference sequence). The V segment lost 5 bases and the J segment 6 bases; nucleotides outside the gene matches: 19. CDR3: CASSPKGLAGVVGRSEQYF. CDR3 nucleotides: TGTGCCAGCAGCCCCAAAGGACTAGCGGGAGTAGTGGGCCGGAGCGAGCAGTACTTC.